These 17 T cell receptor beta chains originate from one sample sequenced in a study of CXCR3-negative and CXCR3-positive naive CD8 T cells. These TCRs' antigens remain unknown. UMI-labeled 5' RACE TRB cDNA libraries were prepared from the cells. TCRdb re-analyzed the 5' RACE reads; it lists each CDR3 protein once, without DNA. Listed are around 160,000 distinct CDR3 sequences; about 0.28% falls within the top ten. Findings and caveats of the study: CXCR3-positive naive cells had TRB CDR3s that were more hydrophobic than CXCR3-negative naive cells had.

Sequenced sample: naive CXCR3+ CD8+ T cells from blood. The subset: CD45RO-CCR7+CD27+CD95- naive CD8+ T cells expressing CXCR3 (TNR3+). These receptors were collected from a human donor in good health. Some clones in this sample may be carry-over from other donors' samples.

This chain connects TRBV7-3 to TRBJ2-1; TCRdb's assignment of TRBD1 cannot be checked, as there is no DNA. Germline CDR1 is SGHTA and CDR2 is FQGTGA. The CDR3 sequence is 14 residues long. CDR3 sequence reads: CASTEGGDHNEQFF. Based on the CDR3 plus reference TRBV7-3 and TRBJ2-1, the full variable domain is GAGVSQTPSNKVTEKGKYVELRCDPISGHTALYWYRQSLGQGPEFLIYFQGTGAADDSGLPNDRFFAVRPEGSVSTLKIQRTERGDSAVYLCASTEGGDHNEQFFGPGTRLTVL.

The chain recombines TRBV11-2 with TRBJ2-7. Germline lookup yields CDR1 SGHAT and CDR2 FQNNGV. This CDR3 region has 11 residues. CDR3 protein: CASSLWDEQYF.

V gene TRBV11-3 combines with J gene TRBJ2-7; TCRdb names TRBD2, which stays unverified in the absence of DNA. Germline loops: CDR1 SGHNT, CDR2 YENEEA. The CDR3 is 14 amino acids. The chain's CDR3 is CASSFESGSYEQYF.

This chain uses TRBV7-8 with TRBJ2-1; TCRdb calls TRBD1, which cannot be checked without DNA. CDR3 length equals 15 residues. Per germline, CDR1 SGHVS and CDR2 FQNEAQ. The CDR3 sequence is CASSDWDRGIDEQFF.

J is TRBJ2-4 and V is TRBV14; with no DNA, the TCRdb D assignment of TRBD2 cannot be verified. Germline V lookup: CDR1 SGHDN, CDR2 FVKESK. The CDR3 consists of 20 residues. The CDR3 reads CASSQDFPPRLAGGQNIQYF.

The CDR3 region is CASSLPTEQETQYF. The chain combines TRBV13 with TRBJ2-5; TCRdb lists TRBD2, though no DNA is available to test this call. The CDR3 consists of 14 residues. Germline V gives CDR1 PRHDT, CDR2 FYEKMQ (reference sequence).

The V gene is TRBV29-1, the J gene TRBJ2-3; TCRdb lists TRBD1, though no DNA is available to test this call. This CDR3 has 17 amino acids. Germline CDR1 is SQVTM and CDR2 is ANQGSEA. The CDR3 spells CSVEGLGQLGITDTQYF.

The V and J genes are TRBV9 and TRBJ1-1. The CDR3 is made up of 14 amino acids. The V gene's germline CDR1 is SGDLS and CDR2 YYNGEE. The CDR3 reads CASSAQGPNTEAFF.

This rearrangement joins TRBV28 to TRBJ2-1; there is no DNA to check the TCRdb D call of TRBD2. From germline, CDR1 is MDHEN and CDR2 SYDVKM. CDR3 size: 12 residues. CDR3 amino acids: CASSLPAGEQFF.

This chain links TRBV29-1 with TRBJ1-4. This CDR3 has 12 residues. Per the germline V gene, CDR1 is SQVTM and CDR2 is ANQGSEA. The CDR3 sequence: CSVVGEDEKLFF.

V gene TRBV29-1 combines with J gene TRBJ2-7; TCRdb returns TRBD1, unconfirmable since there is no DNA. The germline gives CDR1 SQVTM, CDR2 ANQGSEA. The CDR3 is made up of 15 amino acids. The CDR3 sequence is CSVTTGIPSYDQQYF.

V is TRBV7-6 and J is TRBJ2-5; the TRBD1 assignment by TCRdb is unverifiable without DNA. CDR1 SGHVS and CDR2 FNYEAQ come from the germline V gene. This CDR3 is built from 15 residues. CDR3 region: CASSLAYGGQETQYF. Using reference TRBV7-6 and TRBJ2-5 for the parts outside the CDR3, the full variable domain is GAGVSQSPRYKVTKRGQDVALRCDPISGHVSLYWYRQALGQGPEFLTYFNYEAQQDKSGLPNDRFSAERPEGSISTLTIQRTEQRDSAMYRCASSLAYGGQETQYFGPGTRLLVL.

This CDR3 reads CASSDLGGNEQYF. This rearrangement joins TRBV2 to TRBJ2-7; lacking DNA, the TRBD1 call made by TCRdb goes unchecked. CDR1 and CDR2 (germline): SNHLY, FYNNEI. The CDR3 length is 13 residues. Based on the CDR3 plus reference TRBV2 and TRBJ2-7, the full variable domain is EPEVTQTPSHQVTQMGQEVILRCVPISNHLYFYWYRQILGQKVEFLVSFYNNEISEKSEIFDDQFSVERPDGSNFTLKIRSTKLEDSAMYFCASSDLGGNEQYFGPGTRLTVT.

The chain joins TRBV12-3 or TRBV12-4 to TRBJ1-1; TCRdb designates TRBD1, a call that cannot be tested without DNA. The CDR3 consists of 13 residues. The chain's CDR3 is CASIDSMNTEAFF.

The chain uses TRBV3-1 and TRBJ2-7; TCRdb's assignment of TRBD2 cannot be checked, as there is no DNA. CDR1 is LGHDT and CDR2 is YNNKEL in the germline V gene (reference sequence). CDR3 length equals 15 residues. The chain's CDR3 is CASSQDPDRGSEQYF.

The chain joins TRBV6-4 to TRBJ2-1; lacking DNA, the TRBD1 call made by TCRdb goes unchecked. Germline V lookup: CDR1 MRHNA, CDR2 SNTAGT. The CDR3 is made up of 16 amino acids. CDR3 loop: CASSDSGLLALGEQFF.

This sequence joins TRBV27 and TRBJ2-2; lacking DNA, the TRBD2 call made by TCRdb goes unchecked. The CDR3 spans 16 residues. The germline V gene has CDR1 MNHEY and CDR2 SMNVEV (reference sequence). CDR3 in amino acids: CASSSYGGTTTGELFF.